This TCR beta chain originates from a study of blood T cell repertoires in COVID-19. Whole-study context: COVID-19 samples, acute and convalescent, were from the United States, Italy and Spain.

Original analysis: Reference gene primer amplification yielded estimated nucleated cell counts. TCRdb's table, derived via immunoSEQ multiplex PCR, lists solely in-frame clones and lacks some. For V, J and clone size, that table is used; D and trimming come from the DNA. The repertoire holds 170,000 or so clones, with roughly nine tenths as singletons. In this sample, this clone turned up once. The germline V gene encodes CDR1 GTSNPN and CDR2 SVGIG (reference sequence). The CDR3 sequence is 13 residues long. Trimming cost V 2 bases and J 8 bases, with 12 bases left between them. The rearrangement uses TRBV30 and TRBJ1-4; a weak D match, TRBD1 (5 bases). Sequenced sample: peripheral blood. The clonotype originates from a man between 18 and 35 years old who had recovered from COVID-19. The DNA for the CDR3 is TGTGCCTGGAGTATACTTGGGGGGGAAAAACTGTTTTTT. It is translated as CAWSILGGEKLFF.